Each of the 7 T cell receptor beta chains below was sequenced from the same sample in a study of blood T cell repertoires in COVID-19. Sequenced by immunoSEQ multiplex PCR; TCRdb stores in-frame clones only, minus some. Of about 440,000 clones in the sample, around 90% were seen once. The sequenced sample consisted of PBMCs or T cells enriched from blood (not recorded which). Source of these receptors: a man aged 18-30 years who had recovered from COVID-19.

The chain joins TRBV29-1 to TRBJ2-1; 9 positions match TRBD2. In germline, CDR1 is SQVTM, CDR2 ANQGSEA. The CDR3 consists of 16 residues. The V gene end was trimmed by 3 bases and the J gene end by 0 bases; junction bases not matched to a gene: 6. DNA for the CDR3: TGCAGCGTTGACTTGCAGCGGGAGGACTCCTACAATGAGCAGTTCTTC. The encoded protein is CSVDLQREDSYNEQFF.

In nucleotides, the CDR3 is TGTGCCAGCAGTCCCCGGTTATCACCCCTCCACTTT. Translating it yields CASSPRLSPLHF. V gene TRBV12-3 or TRBV12-4 combines with J gene TRBJ1-6; no clear D gene. This CDR3 has 12 amino acids. The V end was cut by 5 bases, the J end by 10 bases, with 9 bases between.

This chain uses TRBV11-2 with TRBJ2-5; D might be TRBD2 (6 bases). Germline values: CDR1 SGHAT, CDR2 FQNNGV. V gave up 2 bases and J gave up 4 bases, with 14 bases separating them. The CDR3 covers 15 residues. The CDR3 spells CASSLRAGKGETQYF. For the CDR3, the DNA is TGTGCCAGCAGCTTACGGGCGGGGAAAGGAGAGACCCAGTACTTC.

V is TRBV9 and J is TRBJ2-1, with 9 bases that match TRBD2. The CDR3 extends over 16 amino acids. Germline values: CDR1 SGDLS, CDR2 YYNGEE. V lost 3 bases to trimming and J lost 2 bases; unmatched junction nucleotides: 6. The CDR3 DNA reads TGTGCCAGCAGCGACCAAGCGGGAGGCCCCTACAATGAGCAGTTCTTC. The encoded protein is CASSDQAGGPYNEQFF.

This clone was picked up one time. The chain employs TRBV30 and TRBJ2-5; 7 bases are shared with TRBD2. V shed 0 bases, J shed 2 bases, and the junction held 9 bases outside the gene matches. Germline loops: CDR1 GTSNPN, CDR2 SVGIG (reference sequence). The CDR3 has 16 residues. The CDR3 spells CAWSVRASGSQETQYF. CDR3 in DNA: TGTGCCTGGAGTGTACGAGCTAGCGGTTCGCAAGAGACCCAGTACTTC. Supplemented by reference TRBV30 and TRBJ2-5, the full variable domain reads SQTIHQWPATLVQPVGSPLSLECTVEGTSNPNLYWYRQAAGRGLQLLFYSVGIGQISSEVPQNLSASRPQDRQFILSSKKLLLSDSGFYLCAWSVRASGSQETQYFGPGTRLLVL.

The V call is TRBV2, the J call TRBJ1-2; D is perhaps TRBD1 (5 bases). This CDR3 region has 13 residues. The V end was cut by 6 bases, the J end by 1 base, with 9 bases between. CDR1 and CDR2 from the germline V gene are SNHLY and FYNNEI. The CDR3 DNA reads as TGTGCCAGCAGCGCAGGGTTTAACTATGGCTACACCTTC. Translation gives CASSAGFNYGYTF.

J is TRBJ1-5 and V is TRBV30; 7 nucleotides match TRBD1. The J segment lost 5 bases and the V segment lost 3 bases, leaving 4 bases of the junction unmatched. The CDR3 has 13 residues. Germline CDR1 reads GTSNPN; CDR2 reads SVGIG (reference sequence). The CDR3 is CAWSGQDHQPQHF. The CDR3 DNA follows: TGTGCCTGGAGCGGACAGGACCATCAGCCCCAGCATTTT.